The 25 T cell receptor beta chains in this list originate from one sample, sequenced in a study of blood T cell repertoires in COVID-19. Only in-frame clones appear in the TCRdb table, and some are missing; sequencing was by immunoSEQ multiplex PCR. The sample lists about 220,000 clones, around 86% occurring once. The sample taken for sequencing was peripheral blood. Source of these receptors: a woman aged 30 to 39 who had recovered from COVID-19.

Only one count was recorded for this clone. CDR3 bases: TGTGCCAGCACCCTGGGGCAGTTTCAGCCCCAGCATTTT. It translates to CASTLGQFQPQHF. The V and J genes are TRBV2 and TRBJ1-5, with a tentative D call TRBD1 (5 bases). The germline V gene has CDR1 SNHLY and CDR2 FYNNEI. The CDR3 consists of 13 residues. Trimming took 7 bases from V and 6 from J, leaving 13 bases between them. Full variable domain (outside the CDR3, taken from reference TRBV2 and TRBJ1-5): EPEVTQTPSHQVTQMGQEVILRCVPISNHLYFYWYRQILGQKVEFLVSFYNNEISEKSEIFDDQFSVERPDGSNFTLKIRSTKLEDSAMYFCASTLGQFQPQHFGDGTRLSIL.

The chain recombines TRBV4-1 with TRBJ2-7; the D is unclear. The germline gives CDR1 MGHRA, CDR2 YSYEKL. The CDR3 contains 15 residues. The V end lost 0 bases, the J end lost 7 bases, and 16 bases lay between the germline ends. The CDR3 protein is CASSQDDSMRVEQYF. CDR3 DNA sequence: TGCGCCAGCAGCCAAGACGATTCCATGAGAGTTGAGCAGTACTTC.

Only one count was recorded for this clone. The chain recombines TRBV30 with TRBJ1-5; 7 nucleotides match TRBD1. CDR1 is GTSNPN and CDR2 is SVGIG in the germline V gene (reference sequence). This CDR3 is built from 16 residues. Trimming took 4 bases from V and 4 from J; bases not matched to a gene: 13. CDR3 region: CAWTIFDRAINQPQHF. CDR3 bases: TGTGCCTGGACTATTTTTGACAGGGCTATTAATCAGCCCCAGCATTTT.

This clone occurred once. The chain links TRBV12-1 to TRBJ1-5; the DNA was not compared with TRBD1, the D call given in the table. TRBV12-1 is assigned pseudogene status. The CDR3 is 14 residues long. The CDR3 protein is CASSFVGGEEPQHF. CDR3 in DNA: TGTGCCAGCAGCTTTGTAGGGGGTGAAGAGCCCCAGCATTTT.

V gene TRBV7-2 combines with J gene TRBJ1-6; possible D gene TRBD1, 5 bases. V was cut by 5 bases and J by 13 bases, with 12 bases left in between. Germline CDR1 reads SGHTA; CDR2 reads FQGNSA. This CDR3 region has 12 residues. CDR3 sequence (DNA): TGTGCCAGCAGCAGTCCGCGGGGGCCCCTCCACTTT. It encodes CASSSPRGPLHF. Together with reference TRBV7-2 and TRBJ1-6, the CDR3 gives the full variable domain: GAGVSQSPSNKVTEKGKDVELRCDPISGHTALYWYRQSLGQGLEFLIYFQGNSAPDKSGLPSDRFSAERTGGSVSTLTIQRTQQEDSAVYLCASSSPRGPLHFGNGTRLTVT.

The genes are TRBV6-5 and TRBJ2-5, with 10 nucleotides matching TRBD2. V was pared by 2 bases and J by 0 bases, with 3 bases of the junction left unmatched. The CDR3 contains 16 residues. Germline V lookup: CDR1 MNHEY, CDR2 SVGAGI. The CDR3 sequence is CASSYTSGANQETQYF. The CDR3 bases are TGTGCCAGCAGTTACACTAGCGGGGCAAACCAAGAGACCCAGTACTTC.

The chain recombines TRBV27 with TRBJ2-3, with a weak D call TRBD1 (6 bases). Germline lookup yields CDR1 MNHEY and CDR2 SMNVEV (reference sequence). The CDR3 has 15 residues. With 3 bases removed from V and 7 bases from J, the gap between germline ends came to 17 bases. The chain's CDR3 is CASSFGTRMIYTQYF. As DNA, the CDR3 is TGTGCCAGCAGTTTTGGGACACGGATGATTTATACGCAGTATTTT.

The chain employs TRBV5-1 and TRBJ2-7, with 9 bases aligning to TRBD1. CDR1 and CDR2 (germline): SGHRS, YFSETQ. V was clipped by 4 bases and J by 5 bases; unmatched bases: 13. The CDR3 is 16 residues long. As DNA, the CDR3 is TGCGCCAGCAGCCAGCCTAAGGACAGGGGAGTGGACGAGCAGTACTTC. It is translated as CASSQPKDRGVDEQYF.

V usage is TRBV6-5 and J usage is TRBJ1-1, with 9 bases identical to TRBD1. The germline V gene encodes CDR1 MNHEY and CDR2 SVGAGI. The junction had 6 bases not matched to a gene; V was cut back by 6 bases and J by 1 base. The CDR3 spans 15 residues. Here the CDR3 reads CASRRDRAGNTEAFF. CDR3 nucleotides: TGTGCCAGCAGAAGGGACAGGGCTGGGAACACTGAAGCTTTCTTT.

This clone was detected once. The chain combines TRBV4-1 with TRBJ2-7; 7 nucleotides line up with TRBD2. CDR1 and CDR2 (germline): MGHRA, YSYEKL. V lost 5 bases to trimming and J lost 4 bases; unmatched junction nucleotides: 11. The CDR3 spans 15 residues. The CDR3 reads CASSGRMGGAYEQYF. CDR3 in DNA: TGCGCCAGCAGCGGTCGAATGGGAGGGGCATACGAGCAGTACTTC.

The count of this clone is one. This chain uses TRBV2 with TRBJ1-4; 8 nucleotides match TRBD1. V was clipped by 4 bases and J by 3 bases; unmatched bases: 4. Germline V gene sequence: CDR1 SNHLY, CDR2 FYNNEI. This CDR3 comprises 15 residues. CDR3 coding DNA: TGTGCCAGCAGTGGACAGGGGAGGGCTAATGAAAAACTGTTTTTT. Its translation is CASSGQGRANEKLFF. The whole variable domain, remainder taken from reference TRBV2 and TRBJ1-4, is EPEVTQTPSHQVTQMGQEVILRCVPISNHLYFYWYRQILGQKVEFLVSFYNNEISEKSEIFDDQFSVERPDGSNFTLKIRSTKLEDSAMYFCASSGQGRANEKLFFGSGTQLSVL.

This sequence joins TRBV27 and TRBJ1-5, with D perhaps matching TRBD1 (5 bases). With 5 bases removed from V and 4 bases from J, the gap between germline ends came to 12 bases. The length of the CDR3 is 14 residues. The V gene's germline CDR1 is MNHEY and CDR2 SMNVEV (reference sequence). CDR3 sequence: CASSIGAANQPQHF. CDR3 bases: TGTGCCAGCAGTATAGGGGCAGCTAATCAGCCCCAGCATTTT.

V is TRBV5-1 and J is TRBJ1-2, with 10 bases that match TRBD1. CDR1 is SGHRS, CDR2 YFSETQ, per germline. Trimming removed 3 bases from V and 7 bases from J; junction bases left unmatched: 15. The CDR3 has 17 amino acids. The CDR3 here is CASSSGSSGTGDRGYTF. The CDR3 DNA reads TGCGCCAGCAGCTCCGGGTCGTCTGGGACAGGGGATCGTGGCTACACCTTC.

This chain joins TRBV19 and TRBJ1-1, with 7 bases fitting TRBD1. The CDR3 spans 14 residues. Germline values: CDR1 LNHDA, CDR2 SQIVND (reference sequence). The junction had 8 bases not matched to a gene; V was cut back by 6 bases and J by 4 bases. This CDR3 reads CASSYAGGFTEAFF. The CDR3 bases are TGTGCCAGTAGCTACGCAGGGGGGTTCACTGAAGCTTTCTTT.

This chain links TRBV9 with TRBJ1-2; TRBD1 aligns across 7 bases. CDR3 length equals 15 residues. Germline CDR1 SGDLS, CDR2 YYNGEE. With V trimmed by 4 bases and J by 4 bases, 10 bases remained unmatched. The CDR3 coding sequence is TGTGCCAGCAGCCCTCGACAGGGAAGTTCCTATGGCTACACCTTC. Translation: CASSPRQGSSYGYTF. Complete variable domain (other parts from reference TRBV9 and TRBJ1-2): DSGVTQTPKHLITATGQRVTLRCSPRSGDLSVYWYQQSLDQGLQFLIQYYNGEERAKGNILERFSAQQFPDLHSELNLSSLELGDSALYFCASSPRQGSSYGYTFGSGTRLTVV.

The chain carries TRBV5-1 and TRBJ1-2; unclear D gene. Trimming cost V 0 bases and J 5 bases, with 8 bases left between them. Germline CDR1 reads SGHRS; CDR2 reads YFSETQ. The CDR3 is made up of 13 amino acids. The CDR3 is CASSLGGIYGYTF. The CDR3 region has the DNA TGCGCCAGCAGCTTGGGAGGGATATATGGCTACACCTTC.

The V and J genes are TRBV9 and TRBJ2-2, with TRBD2 identical over 8 bases. V trimming: 2 bases; J trimming: 4 bases; junction bases outside the gene matches: 7. The CDR3 has 16 amino acids. Per germline, CDR1 SGDLS and CDR2 YYNGEE. The CDR3 region has the DNA TGTGCCAGCAGCGTCCTTAGCGGGGCGCCCACCGGGGAGCTGTTTTTT. Amino acid sequence: CASSVLSGAPTGELFF.

The chain has TRBV6-5 and TRBJ1-1, with TRBD1 as a possible D gene (6 bases). Trimming left V 10 bases short and J 5 bases short, with 17 bases between. Germline lookup yields CDR1 MNHEY and CDR2 SVGAGI. The CDR3 has 13 residues. CDR3 bases: TGTGCCACCCAATCTTCAGGGGCAACTGAAGCTTTCTTT. This translates into CATQSSGATEAFF.

This rearrangement joins TRBV7-9 to TRBJ1-1; D possibly corresponds to TRBD1 (5 bases). Germline V gene sequence: CDR1 SEHNR, CDR2 FQNEAQ (reference sequence). This CDR3 comprises 16 residues. V lost 0 bases and J 1 base, leaving 12 bases between the germline ends. The CDR3, as DNA: TGTGCCAGCAGCTTAGCGCGTGGGGCACCGAACACTGAAGCTTTCTTT. This encodes CASSLARGAPNTEAFF.

The V gene is TRBV9, the J gene TRBJ2-2, with D uncertain. CDR1 and CDR2 (germline): SGDLS, YYNGEE. The V end was cut by 1 base, the J end by 2 bases, with 6 bases between. CDR3 size: 14 residues. The CDR3: CASSVTPNTGELFF. As DNA, the CDR3 is TGTGCCAGCAGCGTAACACCTAACACCGGGGAGCTGTTTTTT.

On this clone itself: The sample holds other DNA sequences that translate to the same CDR3. The genes are TRBV6-5 and TRBJ1-2, with 7 bases identical to TRBD1. J was trimmed by 2 bases and V by 6 bases; bases with no gene match: 3. This CDR3 region has 13 residues. In germline, CDR1 is MNHEY, CDR2 SVGAGI. The CDR3: CASRRQGNYGYTF. CDR3 nucleotide sequence: TGTGCCAGCAGACGACAGGGAAACTATGGCTACACCTTC.

This chain connects TRBV9 to TRBJ1-1; D might be TRBD1 (6 bases). The CDR3 is 20 residues long. Germline V lookup: CDR1 SGDLS, CDR2 YYNGEE. V lost 0 bases and J lost 0, with 24 bases in between. The DNA of the CDR3 is TGTGCCAGCAGCGTAGGTGCTCGGCCCGTGAACAGGGAAATGAACACTGAAGCTTTCTTT. Residues: CASSVGARPVNREMNTEAFF.

The CDR3 coding sequence is TGTGCCAGCAGTCTGGGACTAGCGGGGGGGATGGAGACCCAGTACTTC. Its protein product is CASSLGLAGGMETQYF. This chain uses TRBV2 with TRBJ2-5; 16 bases are shared with TRBD2. The CDR3 loop spans 16 amino acids. Germline values: CDR1 SNHLY, CDR2 FYNNEI. With 5 bases clipped from V and 5 bases from J, the junction kept 5 bases outside the gene matches.

This chain connects TRBV7-9 to TRBJ1-4, with 9 bases that match TRBD1. Germline CDR1 is SEHNR and CDR2 is FQNEAQ (reference sequence). The V and J ends lost 5 bases and 5 bases, in that order; junction bases with no gene match: 12. The CDR3 runs to 17 residues. The CDR3 reads CASSVGQGLLQNEKLFF. In nucleotides, the CDR3 is TGTGCCAGCAGCGTTGGACAGGGGTTACTTCAAAATGAAAAACTGTTTTTT.

CDR3 nucleotides: TGTGCCAGCAGTACATCCGGGACAGGGGGAATAGAGACCCAGTACTTC. Protein product: CASSTSGTGGIETQYF. The chain employs TRBV7-2 and TRBJ2-5; TRBD1 matches 11 bases. Germline lookup yields CDR1 SGHTA and CDR2 FQGNSA. The CDR3 runs 16 residues. Germline trimming cut 6 bases from V and 4 bases from J; bases unmatched to any gene: 10.